This entry lists 23 T cell receptor beta chains sequenced from one sample in a study of cytomegalovirus exposure and HLA in healthy donors. Vbeta (60) and Jbeta (13) primers were used in the PCR. Sequencing used immunoSEQ multiplex PCR; TCRdb keeps in-frame clones, though not all of them. The profile shows roughly 140,000 clones, 60% to 70% of them singletons. The sequencing input was PBMCs. The receptors here all came from an older woman in good health and CMV-seropositive.

The chain combines TRBV7-3 with TRBJ2-3, with 11 bases identical to TRBD2. V was clipped by 0 bases and J by 5 bases; unmatched bases: 10. This CDR3 has 18 residues. Germline V gene sequence: CDR1 SGHTA, CDR2 FQGTGA. CDR3: CASSLTGLAGGRGDTQYF. The DNA of the CDR3 is TGTGCCAGCAGCTTAACCGGGCTAGCGGGAGGTCGGGGAGATACGCAGTATTTT.

This clone was observed a handful of times. The chain links TRBV28 to TRBJ2-1; D gene unclear. The germline CDR1 and CDR2 sequences are MDHEN and SYDVKM. Trimming took 7 bases from V and 0 from J, leaving 16 bases between them. CDR3 length equals 16 residues. The chain's CDR3 is CASISASASSYNEQFF. In DNA form, the CDR3 reads TGTGCCAGCATTTCAGCGAGCGCCAGCTCCTACAATGAGCAGTTCTTC.

This chain joins TRBV5-5 and TRBJ2-1; 7 bases line up with TRBD2. V was clipped by 2 bases and J by 8 bases; unmatched bases: 10. The germline CDR1 and CDR2 sequences are SGHKS and YYEKEE (reference sequence). This CDR3 has 15 residues. Here the CDR3 reads CASSFVGGSNYEQFF. The CDR3 coding sequence is TGTGCCAGCAGCTTTGTAGGCGGGAGTAATTATGAGCAGTTCTTC.

The V call is TRBV5-6, the J call TRBJ2-7; 7 nucleotides match TRBD2. Germline CDR1 is SGHDT and CDR2 is YYEEEE. The CDR3 contains 15 residues. With 0 bases clipped from V and 6 bases from J, the junction kept 9 bases outside the gene matches. The CDR3 loop is CASSLAIPGGPEQYF. Written as DNA, the CDR3 is TGTGCCAGCAGCTTGGCGATACCGGGAGGACCCGAGCAGTACTTC.

This clone has a single count. The genes are TRBV14 and TRBJ2-1; D is unclear. Germline V gene data show CDR1 as SGHDN and CDR2 as FVKESK. V was shortened by 2 bases and J by 6 bases, with 14 bases between the two germline ends. The CDR3 totals 15 residues. The CDR3 DNA follows: TGTGCCAGCAGCCAACCTTCCGGGTCACCCAATGAGCAGTTCTTC. Its translation is CASSQPSGSPNEQFF.

The chain is built from TRBV15 and TRBJ2-2, with D possibly matching TRBD2 (6 bases). Germline loops: CDR1 LNHNV, CDR2 YYDKDF (reference sequence). The germline V and J ends were trimmed by 1 base and 7 bases, with 7 bases remaining between them. The CDR3 contains 13 residues. The CDR3 region has the DNA TGTGCCACCAGCAGAGCGCGGGGCGGGGAGCTGTTTTTT. It codes for CATSRARGGELFF.

The chain combines TRBV6-4 with TRBJ2-2, with unresolved D. Germline values: CDR1 MRHNA, CDR2 SNTAGT. The CDR3 totals 13 residues. V lost 2 bases to trimming and J lost 7 bases, with 8 bases between them. The CDR3 DNA is TGTGCCAGCAGTGACGTTGTCGGCGGGGAGCTGTTTTTT. This translates into CASSDVVGGELFF.

This clone was observed a single time. The chain couples TRBV7-3 to TRBJ2-7; tentatively, D is TRBD1 (5 bases). V lost 5 bases and J 3 bases, leaving 11 bases between the germline ends. The CDR3 totals 13 residues. Germline V gives CDR1 SGHTA, CDR2 FQGTGA. The CDR3 DNA sequence: TGTGCCAGCAGCCCAGCAGGGATCTACGAGCAGTACTTC. This sequence encodes CASSPAGIYEQYF. Complete variable domain (other parts from reference TRBV7-3 and TRBJ2-7): GAGVSQTPSNKVTEKGKYVELRCDPISGHTALYWYRQSLGQGPEFLIYFQGTGAADDSGLPNDRFFAVRPEGSVSTLKIQRTERGDSAVYLCASSPAGIYEQYFGPGTRLTVT.

In this sample, this clone turned up once. V is TRBV30 and J is TRBJ2-5; maybe TRBD1 (6 bases). This CDR3 comprises 14 residues. The V and J ends lost 3 bases and 2 bases respectively, with 13 bases between them. Germline values: CDR1 GTSNPN, CDR2 SVGIG (reference sequence). The CDR3 loop reads CAWRKGQQQETQYF. The CDR3 DNA reads as TGTGCCTGGAGAAAAGGACAGCAACAAGAGACCCAGTACTTC.

The genes are TRBV5-4 and TRBJ2-3; 13 bases match TRBD2. J gave up 5 bases and V 9 bases, and 6 bases lay outside the gene matches. The CDR3 runs to 14 residues. The germline gives CDR1 SGHNT, CDR2 YYREEE (reference sequence). DNA for the CDR3: TGTGCCACTACACTAGCGGGAGGGTTAGATACGCAGTATTTT. Translating it yields CATTLAGGLDTQYF. Drawing the rest from reference TRBV5-4 and TRBJ2-3, the complete variable domain is ETGVTQSPTHLIKTRGQQVTLRCSSQSGHNTVSWYQQALGQGPQFIFQYYREEENGRGNFPPRFSGLQFPNYSSELNVNALELDDSALYLCATTLAGGLDTQYFGPGTRLTVL.

V gene TRBV7-9 combines with J gene TRBJ2-1; TRBD2 matches at 12 bases. V lost 7 bases to trimming and J lost 0 bases; unmatched junction nucleotides: 7. The CDR3 consists of 17 residues. The V gene's germline CDR1 is SEHNR and CDR2 FQNEAQ (reference sequence). CDR3 in DNA: TGTGCCAGCACCGGGACTAGCGGGCTCTCCTCCTACAATGAGCAGTTCTTC. It encodes CASTGTSGLSSYNEQFF.

The rearrangement uses TRBV10-3 and TRBJ2-1; the D is unclear. The CDR3 has 12 amino acids. V was trimmed by 2 bases and J by 15 bases, leaving 14 bases between them. Germline CDR1 ENHRY, CDR2 SYGVKD. The DNA of the CDR3 is TGTGCCATCAGTGAGCTGGGCGCGAACGCGTTCTTC. Protein: CAISELGANAFF.

The V call is TRBV21-1, the J call TRBJ2-7; whether TRBD2, the table's D call, matches the DNA was not checked. TRBV21-1 is noted as a pseudogene. The CDR3 totals 22 residues. CDR3 bases: TGTGCCAGCAGCAACCCCGCGCCCCCGACTGAGCTAGCGGGAGAGACGGGTTACGAGCAGTACTTC. Translating it yields CASSNPAPPTELAGETGYEQYF.

This rearrangement joins TRBV7-9 to TRBJ2-3; D may be TRBD2 (5 bases). This CDR3 has 13 amino acids. The ends were cut back, 1 base at V and 8 bases at J, with 10 bases in the middle. In germline, CDR1 is SEHNR, CDR2 FQNEAQ (reference sequence). The CDR3 DNA sequence: TGTGCCAGCAGCTTAGGAGGGAGTGGTACGCAGTATTTT. Amino acid sequence: CASSLGGSGTQYF.

The V and J genes are TRBV7-3 and TRBJ2-6; 9 nucleotides line up with TRBD1. V shed 5 bases, J shed 0 bases, and the junction held 2 bases outside the gene matches. CDR3 length: 16 amino acids. The germline gives CDR1 SGHTA, CDR2 FQGTGA. The CDR3 protein is CASSRDRVSGANVLTF. The CDR3 DNA reads TGTGCCAGCAGCCGGGACAGGGTCTCTGGGGCCAACGTCCTGACTTTC.

The sample holds a few counts of this clone. This chain uses TRBV7-9 with TRBJ2-1, with 10 bases aligning to TRBD1. This CDR3 contains 13 residues. Germline values: CDR1 SEHNR, CDR2 FQNEAQ (reference sequence). After removal of 9 bases from V and 3 bases from J, the junction contained 2 bases not matched to a gene. This CDR3 is CASGQGGYNEQFF. Written as DNA, the CDR3 is TGTGCCAGTGGACAGGGGGGCTACAATGAGCAGTTCTTC.

The V gene is TRBV4-2, the J gene TRBJ2-3, with 13 nucleotides matching TRBD2. From germline, CDR1 is LGHNA and CDR2 YNFKEQ. CDR3 size: 18 residues. Trimming cost V 4 bases and J 1 base; bases outside gene matches: 8. This CDR3 reads CASSRGLAGDGGTDTQYF. CDR3 coding DNA: TGTGCCAGCAGCCGAGGACTAGCGGGAGACGGGGGCACAGATACGCAGTATTTT.

The V call is TRBV2, the J call TRBJ2-7; maybe TRBD1 (6 bases). V was trimmed by 3 bases and J by 5 bases, leaving 14 bases between them. Germline CDR1 SNHLY, CDR2 FYNNEI. This CDR3 has 14 residues. The DNA for the CDR3 is TGTGCCAGCAGTGACCGACAGGTTGTAAACGAGCAGTACTTC. Translated, it gives CASSDRQVVNEQYF.

This sequence joins TRBV19 and TRBJ2-7; D is perhaps TRBD2 (6 bases). CDR1 and CDR2 from the germline V gene are LNHDA and SQIVND (reference sequence). The V end was cut by 1 base, the J end by 4 bases, with 14 bases between. The CDR3 runs 15 residues. The CDR3 here is CASSIVWGGKYEQYF. CDR3 nucleotide sequence: TGTGCCAGTAGTATAGTGTGGGGCGGGAAGTACGAGCAGTACTTC.

The gene calls are TRBV13 and TRBJ1-1; 9 bases match TRBD1. J lost 5 bases, V lost 6 bases, and 7 bases had no gene match. CDR1 is PRHDT, CDR2 FYEKMQ, per germline (reference sequence). The CDR3 sequence is 14 residues long. CDR3 DNA sequence: TGTGCCAGCAGTTCCTACAGGGGGCCTACTGAAGCTTTCTTT. This translates into CASSSYRGPTEAFF.

The chain carries TRBV7-3 and TRBJ2-2; no clear D gene. Trimming cost V 1 base and J 1 base, with 4 bases left between them. Germline values: CDR1 SGHTA, CDR2 FQGTGA. CDR3 length: 14 residues. CDR3: CASSLRGNTGELFF. The CDR3 DNA follows: TGTGCCAGCAGCTTAAGAGGGAACACCGGGGAGCTGTTTTTT.

The chain has TRBV28 and TRBJ2-7, with TRBD1 matching 9 bases. CDR1 MDHEN and CDR2 SYDVKM come from the germline V gene. CDR3 size: 15 residues. Losses at the gene ends were 4 bases for V and 3 bases for J; bases not matched to a gene: 7. The CDR3 coding sequence is TGTGCCAGCAGTTCACCCGGGACAGGGTTCTACGAGCAGTACTTC. Its translation: CASSSPGTGFYEQYF.

The genes are TRBV11-2 and TRBJ2-1, with 8 bases fitting TRBD2. CDR1 and CDR2 (germline): SGHAT, FQNNGV. V lost 2 bases and J lost 6; bases outside the gene matches: 6. There are 15 residues in the CDR3. The CDR3 protein is CASSLFTSGANEQFF. The CDR3 DNA is TGTGCCAGCAGCTTATTTACTAGCGGAGCCAATGAGCAGTTCTTC. The variable domain in full, completed from reference TRBV11-2 and TRBJ2-1, reads EAGVAQSPRYKIIEKRQSVAFWCNPISGHATLYWYQQILGQGPKLLIQFQNNGVVDDSQLPKDRFSAERLKGVDSTLKIQPAKLEDSAVYLCASSLFTSGANEQFFGPGTRLTVL.